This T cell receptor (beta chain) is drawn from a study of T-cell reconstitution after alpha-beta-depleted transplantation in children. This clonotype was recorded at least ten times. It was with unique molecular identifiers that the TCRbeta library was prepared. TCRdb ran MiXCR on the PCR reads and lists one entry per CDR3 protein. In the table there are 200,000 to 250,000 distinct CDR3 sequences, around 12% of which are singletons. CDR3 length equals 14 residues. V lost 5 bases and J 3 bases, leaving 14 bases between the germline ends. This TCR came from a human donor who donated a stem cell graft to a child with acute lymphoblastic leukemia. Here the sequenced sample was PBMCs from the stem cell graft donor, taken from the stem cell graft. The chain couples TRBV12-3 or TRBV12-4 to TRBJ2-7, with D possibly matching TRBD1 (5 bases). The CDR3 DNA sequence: TGTGCCAGCAGTCCGCAGGGAAATAACTACGAGCAGTACTTC. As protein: CASSPQGNNYEQYF.